This is a list of T cell receptor beta chains from one sample in a study of T cell changes during pregnancy in multiple sclerosis. Sequencing used immunoSEQ multiplex PCR; TCRdb keeps in-frame clones, though not all of them. The sample gives 95,000 to 100,000 clones, more than 90% of which show up once; roughly 3% is in the top ten. The sequences come from peripheral blood, collected in the second trimester of pregnancy. Receptors were obtained from a female donor with multiple sclerosis, enrolled in a pregnancy study. Both conserved end residues are part of each CDR3. The D gene is left open where the match is weak. Clone size appears in some rows only: once, few, many, or a class for an expanded clone.

>TRBV27|.|TRBJ2-7|.
TGTGCCAGCAGCTCCCAGGGTTCCTTCTCCTACGAGCAGTACTTC
CASSSQGSFSYEQYF
>TRBV27|.|TRBJ1-1|.
TGTGCCAGCAGTTTATTACAGAAGAACACTGAAGCTTTCTTT
CASSLLQKNTEAFF
>TRBV5-1|TRBD2|TRBJ2-7|.
TGCGCCAGCAGCGATCTAGCGGCCTCCTACGAGCAGTACTTC
CASSDLAASYEQYF
>TRBV11-2|.|TRBJ2-7|once
TGTGCCAGCAGCTCGCGGACTACCTACGAGCAGTACTTC
CASSSRTTYEQYF
>TRBV5-4|TRBD1|TRBJ1-2|.
TGTGCCAGCAGCACGCTAACAGGGGATGGCTACACCTTC
CASSTLTGDGYTF
>TRBV19|.|TRBJ2-5|.
TGTGCCAGTAAAGAGGGGCGGGGCCGGGAGACCCAGTACTTC
CASKEGRGRETQYF
>TRBV13|TRBD2|TRBJ2-7|.
TGTGCCAGCAGCGTGGGACTAACACAGCACGAGCAGTACTTC
CASSVGLTQHEQYF
>TRBV9|TRBD2|TRBJ2-1|.
TGTGCCAGCAGCCTGGGGCTAGCGGGCTTCGAGCAGTTCTTC
CASSLGLAGFEQFF
>TRBV18|.|TRBJ1-2|.
TGTGCCAGCTCACCAGGGCTCGGGGTTAACTATGGCTACACCTTC
CASSPGLGVNYGYTF
>TRBV7-9|TRBD1|TRBJ2-1|.
TGTGCCAGCAGCCCCCTGAGGGGGACAGGGACTCTCCATGAGCAGTTCTTC
CASSPLRGTGTLHEQFF
>TRBV28|TRBD2|TRBJ2-7|.
TGTGCCAGCAAAGGAATTAGCGGGAAATACGAGCAGTACTTC
CASKGISGKYEQYF
>TRBV7-9|.|TRBJ1-2|.
TGTGCCAGCAGCGTTTCAACAGGGAGTTTTAATGGCTACACCTTC
CASSVSTGSFNGYTF
>TRBV12-2|.|TRBJ1-2|.
TGTGCAAGTCGCTTAAATAATGGCTACACCTTC
CASRLNNGYTF
>TRBV19|TRBD2|TRBJ2-7|.
TGTGCCAGTAGCCGAAACCCAGCGGGACCCTACGAGCAGTACTTC
CASSRNPAGPYEQYF
>TRBV25-1|.|TRBJ1-1|.
TGTGCCAGCCTTTTTAACACTGAAGCTTTCTTT
CASLFNTEAFF
>TRBV2|TRBD1|TRBJ2-1|.
TGTGCCAGCAGGCAAACAGGGGGCCCAAATGAGCAGTTCTTC
CASRQTGGPNEQFF
>TRBV30|.|TRBJ2-1|.
TGTGCCTTACGGAGGGCCCAATACAATGAGCAGTTCTTC
CALRRAQYNEQFF
>TRBV30|.|TRBJ1-4|.
TGTGCCTGGAGTGTACAGGGTCCAACTAATGAAAAACTGTTTTTT
CAWSVQGPTNEKLFF
>TRBV7-8|.|TRBJ2-2|once
TGTGCCAGCAGCTTAGGTCGGATACTATTGGCAACCGGGGAGCTGTTTTTT
CASSLGRILLATGELFF
>TRBV9|.|TRBJ2-2|once
TGTGCCAGCAGCGTACGGGGAACGGAAACCGGGGAGCTGTTTTTT
CASSVRGTETGELFF
>TRBV29-1|.|TRBJ1-2|once
TGCAGCGTGGGAGGGGTAGGGCAGTATGGCTACACCTTC
CSVGGVGQYGYTF
>TRBV21-1|.|TRBJ2-1|.
TGTGCCAGCAGCAAAGGGCAGCGGGAGGGCCCCAATGAGCAGTTCTTC
CASSKGQREGPNEQFF
>TRBV19|.|TRBJ2-1|.
TGTGCCAGTAGTTTGACGGGGAACTCCTACAATGAGCAGTTCTTC
CASSLTGNSYNEQFF
>TRBV19|.|TRBJ1-5|.
TGTGCCAGTAGTACCTGGGACATCGGTCAGCCCCAGCATTTT
CASSTWDIGQPQHF
>TRBV28|.|TRBJ2-7|.
TGTGCCAGCAGACCAGGGGCGGGCTCCTACGAGCAGTACTTC
CASRPGAGSYEQYF
>TRBV19|.|TRBJ1-2|.
TGTGCCACCCAGGGCACAAACTATGGCTACACCTTC
CATQGTNYGYTF
>TRBV19|.|TRBJ2-1|.
TGTGCCAGTAGTATGGTGGCAGGGGGGTTGGATGAGCAGTTCTTC
CASSMVAGGLDEQFF
>TRBV6-4|.|TRBJ2-1|many
TGTGCCAGCAGTGATGCGAGCCACAATGAGCAGTTCTTC
CASSDASHNEQFF
>TRBV6-5|TRBD1|TRBJ1-5|.
TGTGCCAGCAGACGACAGGGGACGCAGCCCCAGCATTTT
CASRRQGTQPQHF
>TRBV5-6|.|TRBJ2-2|.
TGTGCCAGCAGCCACTCGGGGGGGGAGCTGTTTTTT
CASSHSGGELFF
>TRBV9|TRBD2|TRBJ2-7|.
TGTGCCAGCAGCCCTACCGGGGGACTAGCGGGAGTCGGATCCTACGAGCAGTACTTC
CASSPTGGLAGVGSYEQYF
>TRBV7-9|.|TRBJ1-2|.
TGTGCCAGCAGCTTAGATGGAGTAGGCTACACCTTC
CASSLDGVGYTF
>TRBV29-1|TRBD2|TRBJ2-1|.
TGCAGCGCAAGACTAGCTCGTGTCGGTGAGCAGTTCTTC
CSARLARVGEQFF
>TRBV9|TRBD2|TRBJ2-1|.
TGTGCCAGCAGCGCGGGACTAGCGGGATGGAATGAGCAGTTCTTC
CASSAGLAGWNEQFF
>TRBV13|TRBD2|TRBJ2-3|once
TGTGCCAGCAGCTTACGCACGGGACTAGCGGACACAGATACGCAGTATTTT
CASSLRTGLADTDTQYF
>TRBV14|TRBD2|TRBJ2-2|once
TGTGCCAGCAGCCCCGAAGCGGGAGTGAACACCGGGGAGCTGTTTTTT
CASSPEAGVNTGELFF
>TRBV5-4|TRBD1|TRBJ2-3|many
TGTGCCAGCAGTTTGGACAGGGGGGCAACAGATACGCAGTATTTT
CASSLDRGATDTQYF
>TRBV28|TRBD1|TRBJ1-2|.
TGTGCCAGCAGAGCAGGGGGAGGATATGGCTACACCTTC
CASRAGGGYGYTF
>TRBV27|TRBD1|TRBJ2-3|.
TGTGCCAGCAGTTCGGCAGGACAGGGGACAGATACGCAGTATTTT
CASSSAGQGTDTQYF
>TRBV6-1|TRBD1|TRBJ1-5|.
TGTGCCAGCGATCGGGACAGGGGCCTTTCGCCCCAGCATTTT
CASDRDRGLSPQHF
>TRBV9|TRBD2|TRBJ2-5|.
TGTGCCAGCAGCCCCCGGACTAGCGGGAGCCTGGAGACCCAGTACTTC
CASSPRTSGSLETQYF
>TRBV4-1|.|TRBJ1-5|.
TGCGCCAGCAGCCCAGGCCCGGACAGCATACGGCCCCAGCATTTT
CASSPGPDSIRPQHF
>TRBV30|.|TRBJ2-7|.
TGTGCCTGGAGTGGCGGAGCCGAGCAGTACTTC
CAWSGGAEQYF
>TRBV29-1|TRBD1|TRBJ2-7|.
TGCAGCGTTGCAGGGGGCCTTCTTAACGAGCAGTACTTC
CSVAGGLLNEQYF
>TRBV5-5|.|TRBJ2-7|.
TGTGCCAGCAGCTTGGCTACGACAGGAGTCTACGAGCAGTACTTC
CASSLATTGVYEQYF
>TRBV7-9|.|TRBJ1-1|once
TGTGCCAGCAGCTTACTACAGGGAGAAGGGTCTGAAGCTTTCTTT
CASSLLQGEGSEAFF
>TRBV6-6|.|TRBJ2-3|.
TGTGCCAGCAGTTACGATACGACGGGTGGCACAGATACGCAGTATTTT
CASSYDTTGGTDTQYF
>TRBV4-1|TRBD2|TRBJ2-7|.
TGCGCCAGCAGCCCAGGGGTGGCACTAGCGGTCTACGAGCAGTACTTC
CASSPGVALAVYEQYF
>TRBV5-6|TRBD1|TRBJ2-3|.
TGTGCCAGCAGCTTCCGCAGGGGGCGAAATACGCAGTATTTT
CASSFRRGRNTQYF
>TRBV9|.|TRBJ2-5|.
TGTGCCAGCAGCCACCTCCCTTCGGGTAGCGAAGAGACCCAGTACTTC
CASSHLPSGSEETQYF
>TRBV6-6|TRBD1|TRBJ1-2|.
TGTGCCAGCAGCAAACTTCCCGGGACAGGGCCTTATGGCTACACCTTC
CASSKLPGTGPYGYTF
>TRBV15|TRBD2|TRBJ2-3|.
TGTGCCACCAGCAGAGATGGGGGACTAGCAGGCACAGATACGCAGTATTTT
CATSRDGGLAGTDTQYF
>TRBV10-2|.|TRBJ2-7|.
TGCGCCAGCAGTGACGGGGGGCTCTACTTC
CASSDGGLYF
>TRBV4-1|.|TRBJ1-4|few
TGCGCCAGCAGCCCCCTAAAAGATTCGTTTAATGAAAAACTGTTTTTT
CASSPLKDSFNEKLFF